This paragraph covers one TCR beta chain sequence. This entry is derived from a study of beta chain features in type 1 diabetes. For the study at large: Patients did not differ from healthy donors in age, gender or cell yield.

The authors took one heparinised blood draw, averaging roughly 120 mL, from each donor. V dropped 4 bases and J dropped 7; count of bases not matched to a gene: 3. Looked up from germline, CDR1 is MNHEY and CDR2 is SMNVEV (reference sequence). CDR3 length: 15 residues. Expressed TCRB transcripts were sequenced, since all the RNA that had been isolated was reverse transcribed. The study sequenced naive, central memory and regulatory T cell samples to an average of about 3.9 million reads. Method: immunoSEQ multiplex PCR; TCRdb's copy keeps in-frame clones and lacks some. The sample has some 360,000 clones; 15% to 20% are singletons.

This TCR was recovered from a young woman in good health. The chain recombines TRBV27 with TRBJ2-1; the match to TRBD2 covers 14 bases. The sample was naive CD4+ T cells from blood. The CDR3 region has the DNA TGTGCCAGCAGTTCCCGGACTAGCGGGAGGAATGAGCAGTTCTTC. Its protein product is CASSSRTSGRNEQFF.